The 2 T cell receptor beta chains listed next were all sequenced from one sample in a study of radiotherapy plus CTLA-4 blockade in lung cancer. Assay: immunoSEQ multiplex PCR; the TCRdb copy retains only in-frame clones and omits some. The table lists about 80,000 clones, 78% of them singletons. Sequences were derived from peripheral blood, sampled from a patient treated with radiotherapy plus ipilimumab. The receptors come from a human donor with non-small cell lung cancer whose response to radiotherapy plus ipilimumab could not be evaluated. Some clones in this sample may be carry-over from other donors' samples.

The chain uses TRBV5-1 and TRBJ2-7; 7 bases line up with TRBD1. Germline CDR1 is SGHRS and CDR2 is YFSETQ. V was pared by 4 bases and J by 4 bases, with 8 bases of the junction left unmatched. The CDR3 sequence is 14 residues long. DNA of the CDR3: TGCGCCAGCAGCCTCCGACAGGGACGGTACGAGCAGTACTTC. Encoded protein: CASSLRQGRYEQYF.

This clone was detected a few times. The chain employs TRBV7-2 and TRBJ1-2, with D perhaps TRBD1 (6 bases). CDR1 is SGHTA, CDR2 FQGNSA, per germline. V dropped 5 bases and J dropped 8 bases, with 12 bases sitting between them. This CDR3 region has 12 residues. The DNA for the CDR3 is TGTGCCAGCAGCGTGGACAGTAGAGGCTACACCTTC. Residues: CASSVDSRGYTF.